What follows are 6 T cell receptor beta chains derived from one specimen sequenced in a study of blood T cell repertoires in COVID-19. The protocol was immunoSEQ multiplex PCR, while the TCRdb copy is restricted to in-frame clones and leaves out a portion. The sample carries some 70,000 clones, 70% to 90% recorded once. Sequenced: peripheral blood. These receptors originate from a man in his forties with COVID-19, enrolled during active disease.

This clone was detected only once. The chain uses TRBV6-1 and TRBJ2-7, with D possibly TRBD2 on 6 matching bases. Between the trimmed V and J ends, which lost 3 bases and 2 bases, there was a span of 11 bases. Germline values: CDR1 MNHNS, CDR2 SASEGT. The CDR3 runs to 14 residues. This CDR3 is CASSEGGMPYEQYF. Here the CDR3 DNA reads TGTGCCAGCAGTGAGGGGGGAATGCCCTACGAGCAGTACTTC.

The rearrangement joins TRBV9 to TRBJ2-3, with 12 bases fitting TRBD2. Germline CDR1 reads SGDLS; CDR2 reads YYNGEE. Unmatched junction bases numbered 6, after V lost 4 bases and J lost 3 bases. This CDR3 spans 16 amino acids. The CDR3 here is CASSPRLAGETDTQYF. CDR3 nucleotide sequence: TGTGCCAGCAGCCCAAGACTAGCGGGGGAAACAGATACGCAGTATTTT.

The genes are TRBV2 and TRBJ1-4; possible D gene TRBD1, 5 bases. The CDR3 is 15 amino acids. Trimming cost V 2 bases and J 4 bases, with 11 bases left between them. Germline CDR1 is SNHLY and CDR2 is FYNNEI. The CDR3 protein is CASSEFKGNNEKLFF. CDR3 sequence (DNA): TGTGCCAGCAGTGAATTTAAGGGGAATAATGAAAAACTGTTTTTT.

This chain links TRBV19 with TRBJ1-5, with TRBD1 matching 7 bases. This CDR3 is built from 15 residues. CDR1 is LNHDA, CDR2 SQIVND, per germline (reference sequence). Trimming cost V 0 bases and J 7 bases; bases outside gene matches: 6. In DNA, the CDR3 is TGTGCCAGTAGTATAGAGGCAGGGGGTGAACAGCCCCAGCATTTT. Protein product: CASSIEAGGEQPQHF.

The chain is built from TRBV9 and TRBJ2-1; TRBD1 might be the D (5 bases). V lost 3 bases, J lost 0 bases, and 16 bases lay in between. The V gene's germline CDR1 is SGDLS and CDR2 YYNGEE. The CDR3 is made up of 17 amino acids. The DNA for the CDR3 is TGTGCCAGCAGCGAGGGAATAAATGGGGCCTCCTACAATGAGCAGTTCTTC. Protein sequence: CASSEGINGASYNEQFF.

As for this clone: Distinct nucleotide sequences in the sample also encode this CDR3. The chain joins TRBV6-5 to TRBJ2-1, with TRBD1 identical over 10 bases. This CDR3 region has 16 residues. The germline CDR1 and CDR2 sequences are MNHEY and SVGAGI. J was trimmed by 4 bases and V by 3 bases; bases with no gene match: 6. CDR3 sequence: CASSYGPGQGYNEQFF. CDR3 coding DNA: TGTGCCAGCAGTTATGGTCCGGGACAGGGGTACAATGAGCAGTTCTTC.